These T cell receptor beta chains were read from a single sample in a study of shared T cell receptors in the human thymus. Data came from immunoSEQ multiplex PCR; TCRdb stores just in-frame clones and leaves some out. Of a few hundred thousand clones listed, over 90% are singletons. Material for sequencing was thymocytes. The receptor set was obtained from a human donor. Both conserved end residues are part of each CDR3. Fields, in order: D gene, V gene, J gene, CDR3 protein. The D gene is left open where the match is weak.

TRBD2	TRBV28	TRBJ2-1	CASNSRERGRIYNEQFF
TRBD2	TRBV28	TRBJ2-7	CASSRRGGLTYEQYF
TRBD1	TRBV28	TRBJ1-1	CASSLDGQGANFCTEAFF
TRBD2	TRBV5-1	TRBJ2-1	CASSLPRAGLTYNEQFF
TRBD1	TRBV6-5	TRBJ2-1	CASSWTGVGYNEQFF
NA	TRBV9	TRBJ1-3	CASSLNVGSSSGNTIYF
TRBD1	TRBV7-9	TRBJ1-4	CASSSIQGQGCNEKLFF
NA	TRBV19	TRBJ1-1	CASSIDLGVSTEAFF
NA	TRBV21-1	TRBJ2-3	CASSATGTGNRGRDTQYF
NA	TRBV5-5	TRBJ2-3	CASSGRRAQYF
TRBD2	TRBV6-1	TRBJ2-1	CASSARVGLAGGPGEQFF
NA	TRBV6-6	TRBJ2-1	CASSYGQSSYNEQFF
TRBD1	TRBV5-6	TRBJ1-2	CASSPGGQGYGYTF
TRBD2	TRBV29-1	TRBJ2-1	CSATRTGQTTSGRAQEQFF
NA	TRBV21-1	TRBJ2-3	CASSKLVVGDTQYF
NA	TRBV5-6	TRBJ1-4	CASSREKTPGGILFF
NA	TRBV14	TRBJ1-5	CARVRLGLWDESGVRQPQHF
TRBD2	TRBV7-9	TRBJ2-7	CASSSVRGGAPYEQYF
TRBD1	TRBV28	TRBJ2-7	CASSSGQGGQEQYF
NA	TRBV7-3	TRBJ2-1	CASSLDRTSVSTYNEQFF